The rows below give T cell receptor beta chains drawn from one sample of a study of blood T cell repertoires in COVID-19. Data came from immunoSEQ multiplex PCR; TCRdb stores just in-frame clones and leaves some out. The sample has 250,000 or so clones, 85% seen once. Sequenced: PBMCs or T cells enriched from blood (not recorded which). All receptors derive from a woman aged 45-60 years who had been exposed to COVID-19. Each CDR3 is given with its conserved first and last residue. D genes are given only for firm matches.

d_call j_call v_call cdr3_aa cdr3_nt
TRBD1 TRBJ1-4 TRBV15 CATSTGKGATNEKLFF TGTGCCACCAGCACTGGGAAGGGGGCCACAAATGAAAAACTGTTTTTT
TRBD2 TRBJ2-7 TRBV7-9 CASSSGGGPYEQYF TGTGCCAGCAGCTCCGGCGGGGGACCCTACGAGCAGTACTTC
TRBD1 TRBJ1-5 TRBV19 CASSSQGERNQPQHF TGTGCCAGTAGTTCCCAGGGGGAGCGTAATCAGCCCCAGCATTTT
NA TRBJ1-3 TRBV5-1 CASSPDRSGNTIYF TGCGCCAGCAGCCCGGACAGATCTGGAAACACCATATATTTT
NA TRBJ1-2 TRBV28 CASSLHKSGRGYTF TGTGCCAGCAGTTTACATAAGTCAGGGAGGGGCTACACCTTC
NA TRBJ1-2 TRBV6-5 CASSYSPRLEGYTF TGTGCCAGCAGCTACAGCCCACGGTTAGAGGGCTACACCTTC
NA TRBJ2-7 TRBV21-1 CASSKVGQVYEQYF TGTGCCAGCAGCAAAGTTGGGCAGGTATACGAGCAGTACTTC
NA TRBJ1-6 TRBV10-3 CAISEGGGNSPLHF TGTGCCATCAGTGAGGGCGGGGGGAATTCACCCCTCCACTTT
TRBD1 TRBJ2-1 TRBV9 CASSARGTGVDEQFF TGTGCCAGCAGCGCGAGGGGGACAGGGGTGGATGAGCAGTTCTTC
NA TRBJ1-4 TRBV15 CATSRDGGVGNEKLFF TGTGCCACCAGCAGGGACGGAGGGGTGGGTAATGAAAAACTGTTTTTT
NA TRBJ1-5 TRBV28 CASSSSRNQPQHF TGTGCCAGCAGTTCCTCTCGGAATCAGCCCCAGCATTTT
NA TRBJ1-3 TRBV5-1 CASSALDSGNTIYF TGCGCCAGCAGCGCCCTAGACTCTGGAAACACCATATATTTT
NA TRBJ2-4 TRBV27 CASSQASTGAKNIQYF TGTGCCAGCAGTCAAGCTTCCACAGGGGCCAAAAACATTCAGTACTTC
TRBD1 TRBJ1-3 TRBV18 CASSPLQGANTIYF TGTGCCAGCTCACCATTGCAGGGGGCCAACACCATATATTTT
NA TRBJ2-1 TRBV10-2 CASKSPQPYNEQFF TGCGCCAGCAAATCCCCACAGCCCTACAATGAGCAGTTCTTC